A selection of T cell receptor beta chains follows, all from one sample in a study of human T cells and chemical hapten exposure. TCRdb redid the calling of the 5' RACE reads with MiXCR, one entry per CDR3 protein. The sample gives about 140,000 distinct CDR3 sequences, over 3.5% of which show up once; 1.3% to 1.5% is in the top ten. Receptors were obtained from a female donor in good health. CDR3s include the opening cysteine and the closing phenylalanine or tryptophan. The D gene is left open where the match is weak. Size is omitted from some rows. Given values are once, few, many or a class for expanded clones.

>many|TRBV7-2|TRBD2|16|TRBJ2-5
CASSFSLAGVQETQYF
TGTGCCAGCAGCTTTTCACTAGCGGGGGTACAAGAGACCCAGTACTTC
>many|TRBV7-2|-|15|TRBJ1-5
CASNFVGWGNQPQHF
TGTGCCAGCAACTTTGTGGGGTGGGGCAATCAGCCCCAGCATTTT
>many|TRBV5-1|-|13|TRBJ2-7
CASSLGGLYEQYF
TGCGCCAGCAGCTTGGGCGGACTCTACGAGCAGTACTTC
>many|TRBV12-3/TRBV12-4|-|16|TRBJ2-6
CASSFKGRSGANVLTF
TGTGCCAGCAGTTTTAAAGGGCGCTCTGGGGCCAACGTCCTGACTTTC
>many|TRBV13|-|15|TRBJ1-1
CASSLEGRVNTEAFF
TGTGCCAGCAGCTTGGAGGGTCGGGTGAACACTGAAGCTTTCTTT
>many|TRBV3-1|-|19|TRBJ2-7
CASSQHFPRTARSSYEQYF
TGTGCCAGCAGCCAACACTTTCCTCGGACAGCCAGAAGCTCCTACGAGCAGTACTTC
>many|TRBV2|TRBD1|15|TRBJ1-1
CASSSLGQGFTEAFF
TGTGCCAGCAGTTCACTCGGACAGGGGTTTACTGAAGCTTTCTTT
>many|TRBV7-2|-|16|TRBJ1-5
CASSPNRGGSGQPQHF
TGTGCCAGCAGCCCTAATCGCGGGGGTTCGGGACAGCCCCAGCATTTT
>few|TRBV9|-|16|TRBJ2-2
CASSVGGVMNTGELFF
TGTGCCAGCAGCGTAGGGGGGGTCATGAACACCGGGGAGCTGTTTTTT
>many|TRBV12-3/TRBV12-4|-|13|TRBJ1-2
CASSLGRGSGYTF
TGTGCCAGCAGTCTCGGTCGAGGGAGTGGCTACACCTTC
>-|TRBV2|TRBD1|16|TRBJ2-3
CASSGLQQGAGETQYF
TGTGCCAGCAGCGGCCTACAACAGGGGGCAGGAGAGACGCAGTATTTT
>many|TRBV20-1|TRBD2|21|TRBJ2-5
CSARRIGTSGGLGGGQETQYF
TGCAGTGCTAGACGGATCGGGACTAGCGGGGGTTTGGGAGGTGGACAAGAGACCCAGTACTTC
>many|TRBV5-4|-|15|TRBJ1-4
CASSLDAATNEKLFF
TGTGCCAGCAGCTTGGATGCAGCAACTAATGAAAAACTGTTTTTT
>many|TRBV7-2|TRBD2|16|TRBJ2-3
CASSPGLAGGQDTQYF
TGTGCCAGCAGCCCGGGACTAGCGGGGGGGCAAGATACGCAGTATTTT
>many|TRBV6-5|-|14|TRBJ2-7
CASSGGQISYEQYF
TGTGCCAGCAGCGGGGGACAGATTTCCTACGAGCAGTACTTC
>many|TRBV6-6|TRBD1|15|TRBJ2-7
CASSSPRTGAYEQYF
TGTGCCAGCAGCTCCCCTAGGACAGGGGCCTACGAGCAGTACTTC
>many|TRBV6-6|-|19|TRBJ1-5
CASSYPLAGFGAKNQPQHF
TGTGCCAGCAGTTACCCATTGGCGGGTTTCGGCGCTAAAAATCAGCCCCAGCATTTT
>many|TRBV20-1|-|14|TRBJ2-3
CSASTRGGTDTQYF
TGCAGTGCTAGTACGAGGGGGGGTACAGATACGCAGTATTTT
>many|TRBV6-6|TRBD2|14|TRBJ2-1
CASGTSGEYNEQFF
TGTGCCAGCGGGACTAGCGGGGAGTACAATGAGCAGTTCTTC
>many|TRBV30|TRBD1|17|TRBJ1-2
CAWSYLNPGQHAYGYTF
TGTGCCTGGAGTTACCTCAACCCGGGACAGCACGCCTATGGCTACACCTTC
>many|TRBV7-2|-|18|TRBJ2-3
CASSFLLGAGLRTDTQYF
TGTGCCAGCAGCTTTTTATTAGGGGCAGGTTTGCGCACAGATACGCAGTATTTT
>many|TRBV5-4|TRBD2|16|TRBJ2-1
CASSSGGAGMSNEQFF
TGTGCCAGCAGCTCGGGAGGGGCAGGGATGTCCAATGAGCAGTTCTTC
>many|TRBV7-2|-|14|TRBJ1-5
CASSARLSNQPQHF
TGTGCCAGCAGCGCCCGACTTAGCAATCAGCCCCAGCATTTT
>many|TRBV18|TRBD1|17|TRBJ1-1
CASSSSLQGAKDTEAFF
TGTGCCAGCTCATCCTCGTTGCAGGGGGCGAAGGACACTGAAGCTTTCTTT